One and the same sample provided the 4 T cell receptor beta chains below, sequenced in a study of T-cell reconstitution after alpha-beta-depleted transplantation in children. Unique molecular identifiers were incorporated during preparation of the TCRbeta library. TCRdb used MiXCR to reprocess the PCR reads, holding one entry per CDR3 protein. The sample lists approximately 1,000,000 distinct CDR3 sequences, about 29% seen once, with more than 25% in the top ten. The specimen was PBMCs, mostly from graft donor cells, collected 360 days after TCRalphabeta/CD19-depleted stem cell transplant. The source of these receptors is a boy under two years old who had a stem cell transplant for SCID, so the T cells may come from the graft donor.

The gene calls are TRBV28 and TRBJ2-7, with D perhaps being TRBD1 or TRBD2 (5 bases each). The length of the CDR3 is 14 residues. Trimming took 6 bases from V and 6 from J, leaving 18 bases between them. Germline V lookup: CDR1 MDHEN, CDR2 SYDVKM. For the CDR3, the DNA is TGTGCCAGCAGCCAAGAAGGGACCCAAACCGAGCAGTACTTC. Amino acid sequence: CASSQEGTQTEQYF.

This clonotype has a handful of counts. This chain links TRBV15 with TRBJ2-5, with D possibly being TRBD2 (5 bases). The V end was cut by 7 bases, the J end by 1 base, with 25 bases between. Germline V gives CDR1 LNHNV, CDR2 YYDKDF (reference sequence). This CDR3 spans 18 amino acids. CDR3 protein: CATNNEVGAASIQETQYF. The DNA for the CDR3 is TGTGCCACCAACAATGAAGTGGGAGCGGCGTCGATCCAAGAGACCCAGTACTTC.

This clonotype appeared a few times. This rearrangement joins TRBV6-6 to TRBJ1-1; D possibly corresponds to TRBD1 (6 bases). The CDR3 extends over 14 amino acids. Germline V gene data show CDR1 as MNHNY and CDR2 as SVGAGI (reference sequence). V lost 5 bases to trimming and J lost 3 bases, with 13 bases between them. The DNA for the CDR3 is TGTGCCAGCAGTGTGACAGGATACTACACTGAAGCTTTCTTT. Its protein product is CASSVTGYYTEAFF.

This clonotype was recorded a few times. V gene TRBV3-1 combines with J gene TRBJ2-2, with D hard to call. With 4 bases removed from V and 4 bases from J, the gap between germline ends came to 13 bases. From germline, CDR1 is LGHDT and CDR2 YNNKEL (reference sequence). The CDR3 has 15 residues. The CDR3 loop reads CASSPRRGFTGELFF. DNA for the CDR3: TGTGCCAGCAGCCCGAGGCGAGGATTCACCGGGGAGCTGTTTTTT.